This record covers a single T cell receptor (beta chain). Its specificity is unknown. The assay used was immunoSEQ (version v3.0), run at survey level. Each sample aimed for roughly 40,000-50,000 sequenced T-cell genomes. Sequencing used immunoSEQ multiplex PCR; TCRdb keeps in-frame clones, though not all of them. The profile shows roughly 40,000 clones, approximately 86% of them singletons. The sample belongs to a study of long-term antiretroviral therapy in people with HIV. Whole-study results and caveats: In samples taken after ART, diversity increased but remained below transplant donor control levels.

The CDR3 sequence is 17 residues long. CDR1 is SGDLS and CDR2 is YYNGEE in the germline V gene. V was trimmed by 0 bases and J by 2 bases, leaving 14 bases between them. This chain joins TRBV9 and TRBJ2-2, with unresolved D. The sample here was unsorted PBMCs, taken just before starting antiretroviral therapy. This clonotype was sampled from a woman between 18 and 29 years old with HIV. CDR3 protein: CASSVAIVAINTGELFF. CDR3 bases: TGTGCCAGCAGCGTAGCTATTGTGGCCATCAACACCGGGGAGCTGTTTTTT.